The next 7 T cell receptor beta chains were all read from a single sample in a study of T cell responses to AZD1222 COVID-19 vaccine. TCRdb's copy holds only in-frame clones and misses some; the assay was immunoSEQ multiplex PCR. The repertoire holds 35,000 to 55,000 clones, around 80% seen once, with approximately 21% in the top ten. Sequencing was performed on peripheral blood, taken 28 days after the second dose of the MenACWY control vaccine. The source of these receptors is an adult who received the MenACWY meningococcal vaccine as a control.

The V gene is TRBV10-1, the J gene TRBJ2-7, with 7 bases matching TRBD1. The CDR3 totals 14 residues. From germline, CDR1 is WNHNN and CDR2 SYGVQD (reference sequence). With V trimmed by 4 bases and J by 3 bases, 6 bases remained unmatched. DNA of the CDR3: TGCGCCAGCAGTGGAAGGGACAGACACTACGAGCAGTACGTC. It codes for CASSGRDRHYEQYV.

The CDR3 DNA is TGTGCCAGCAGCACGGGGTTGGACCGGGACAGCTCCTACAATGAGCAGTTCTTC. Translation gives CASSTGLDRDSSYNEQFF. The V gene is TRBV21-1, the J gene TRBJ2-1; the listed D gene, TRBD1, was not tested against the DNA. TRBV21-1 is flagged as a pseudogene. This CDR3 comprises 18 residues.

This clone was seen just once. One end of the junction is discordant with germline, which a read error may explain. V and J are TRBV4-2 and TRBJ1-3; perhaps TRBD1 as D (6 bases). The CDR3 extends over 15 amino acids. Looked up from germline, CDR1 is LGHNA and CDR2 is YNFKEQ. DNA for the CDR3: TGTGCCAGCAGCCAAGATAGGGCCAGGGGAAGCACCATATATTTT. This encodes CASSQDRARGSTIYF.

This clone was counted a single time. The CDR3 DNA sequence: TGTGCCAGCAGGGTGGCGTCGGGGAACACCGGGGAGCTGTTTTTT. It yields the protein CASRVASGNTGELFF. V gene TRBV6-6 combines with J gene TRBJ2-2; D unclear. Germline V gene data show CDR1 as MNHNY and CDR2 as SVGAGI (reference sequence). Trimming cost V 6 bases and J 1 base, with 12 bases left between them. The CDR3 extends over 15 amino acids.

The chain is built from TRBV7-2 and TRBJ2-5; no definite D call. Germline loops: CDR1 SGHTA, CDR2 FQGNSA. The V gene lost 3 bases and the J gene lost 8 bases, with 16 bases spanning the gap. The CDR3 length is 14 residues. CDR3 DNA: TGTGCCAGCAGCTTTTTAGCTCGCTATGAAACCCAGTACTTC. Amino acid sequence: CASSFLARYETQYF.

This sequence joins TRBV28 and TRBJ2-3; 8 bases fit TRBD2. V was clipped by 3 bases and J by 2 bases; unmatched bases: 4. CDR3 length: 15 residues. Germline V gene lookup returns CDR1 MDHEN and CDR2 SYDVKM. The CDR3 DNA is TGTGCCAGCAGTTTCCCTAGCGGGCACACAGATACGCAGTATTTT. Translation: CASSFPSGHTDTQYF. The variable domain in full, completed from reference TRBV28 and TRBJ2-3, reads DVKVTQSSRYLVKRTGEKVFLECVQDMDHENMFWYRQDPGLGLRLIYFSYDVKMKEKGDIPEGYSVSREKKERFSLILESASTNQTSMYLCASSFPSGHTDTQYFGPGTRLTVL.

This chain uses TRBV9 with TRBJ1-3, with D unresolved. V lost 4 bases to trimming and J lost 0 bases, with 14 bases between them. The length of the CDR3 is 16 residues. Germline loops: CDR1 SGDLS, CDR2 YYNGEE. The CDR3 nucleotides read TGTGCCAGCAGCCCCTTGCCTAGCAACTCTGGAAACACCATATATTTT. It encodes CASSPLPSNSGNTIYF.